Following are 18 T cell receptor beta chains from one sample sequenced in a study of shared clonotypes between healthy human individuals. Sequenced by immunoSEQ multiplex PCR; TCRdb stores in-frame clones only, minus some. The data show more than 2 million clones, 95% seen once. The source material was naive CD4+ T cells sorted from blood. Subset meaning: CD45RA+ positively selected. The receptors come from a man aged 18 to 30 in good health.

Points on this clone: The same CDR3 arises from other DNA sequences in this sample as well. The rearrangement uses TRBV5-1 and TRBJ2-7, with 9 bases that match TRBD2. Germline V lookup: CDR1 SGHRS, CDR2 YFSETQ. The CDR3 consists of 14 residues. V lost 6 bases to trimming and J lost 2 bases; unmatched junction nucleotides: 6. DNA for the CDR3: TGCGCCAGCACCCCAGCGGGGGGCCCCTACGAGCAGTACTTC. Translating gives CASTPAGGPYEQYF.

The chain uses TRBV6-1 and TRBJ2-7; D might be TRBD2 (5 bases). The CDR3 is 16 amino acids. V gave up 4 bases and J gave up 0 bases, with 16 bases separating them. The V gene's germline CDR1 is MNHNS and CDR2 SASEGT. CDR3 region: CASSAYTGSFSYEQYF. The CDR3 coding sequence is TGTGCCAGCAGTGCCTATACGGGGTCCTTCTCCTACGAGCAGTACTTC.

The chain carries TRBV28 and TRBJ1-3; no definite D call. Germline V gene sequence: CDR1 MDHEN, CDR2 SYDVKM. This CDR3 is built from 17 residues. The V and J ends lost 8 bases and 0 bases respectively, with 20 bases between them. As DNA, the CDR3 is TGTGCCAGCTGCTCCGCGGAAAGAGCATTCTCTGGAAACACCATATATTTT. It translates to CASCSAERAFSGNTIYF.

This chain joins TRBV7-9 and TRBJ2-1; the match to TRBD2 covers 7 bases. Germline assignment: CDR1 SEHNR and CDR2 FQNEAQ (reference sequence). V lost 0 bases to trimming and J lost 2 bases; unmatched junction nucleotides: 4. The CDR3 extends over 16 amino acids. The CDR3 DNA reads TGTGCCAGCAGCTTAGCGCGGCGGGGGACCTACAATGAGCAGTTCTTC. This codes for CASSLARRGTYNEQFF.

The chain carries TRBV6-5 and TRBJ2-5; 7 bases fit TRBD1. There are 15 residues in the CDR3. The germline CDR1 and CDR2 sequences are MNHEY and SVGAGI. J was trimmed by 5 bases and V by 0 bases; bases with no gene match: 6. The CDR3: CASSYSTGAAETQYF. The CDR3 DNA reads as TGTGCCAGCAGTTACTCTACAGGGGCAGCCGAGACCCAGTACTTC.

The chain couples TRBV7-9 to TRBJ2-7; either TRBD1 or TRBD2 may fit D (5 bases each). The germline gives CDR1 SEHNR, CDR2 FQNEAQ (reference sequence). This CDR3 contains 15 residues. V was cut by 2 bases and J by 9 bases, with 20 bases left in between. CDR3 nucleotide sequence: TGTGCCAGCAGCTTAAGTGGACTGCAGGGCGTTGGGCAGTACTTC. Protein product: CASSLSGLQGVGQYF.

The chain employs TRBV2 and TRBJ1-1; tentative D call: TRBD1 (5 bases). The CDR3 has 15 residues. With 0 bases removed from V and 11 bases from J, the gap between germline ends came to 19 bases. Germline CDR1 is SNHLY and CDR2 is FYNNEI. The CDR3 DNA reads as TGTGCCAGCAGTGAAGCGAGCACGGCGGGGGGTGTCGCTTTCTTT. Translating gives CASSEASTAGGVAFF.

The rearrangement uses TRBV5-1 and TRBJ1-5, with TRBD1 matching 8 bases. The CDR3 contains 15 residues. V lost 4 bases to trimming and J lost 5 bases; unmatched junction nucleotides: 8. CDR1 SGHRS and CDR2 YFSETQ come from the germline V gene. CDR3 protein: CASSPTGGFDQPQHF. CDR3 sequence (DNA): TGCGCCAGCAGCCCAACAGGGGGGTTTGATCAGCCCCAGCATTTT.

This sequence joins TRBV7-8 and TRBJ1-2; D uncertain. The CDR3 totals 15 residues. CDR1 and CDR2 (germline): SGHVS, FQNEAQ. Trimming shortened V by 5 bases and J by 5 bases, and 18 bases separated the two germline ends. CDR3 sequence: CASSIRGSITYGYTF. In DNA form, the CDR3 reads TGTGCCAGCAGCATAAGAGGGTCCATCACTTATGGCTACACCTTC.

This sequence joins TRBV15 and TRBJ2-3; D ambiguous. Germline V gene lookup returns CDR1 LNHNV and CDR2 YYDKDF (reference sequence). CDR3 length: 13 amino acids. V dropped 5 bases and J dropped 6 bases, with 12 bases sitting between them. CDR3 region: CATSRIKRDTQYF. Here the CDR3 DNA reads TGTGCCACCAGCCGAATAAAGAGGGATACGCAGTATTTT.

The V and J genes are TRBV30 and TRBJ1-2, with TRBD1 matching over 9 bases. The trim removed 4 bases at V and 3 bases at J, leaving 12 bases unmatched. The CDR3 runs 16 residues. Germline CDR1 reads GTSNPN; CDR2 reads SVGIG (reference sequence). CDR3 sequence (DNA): TGTGCCTGGACTGATTGGGACAGGGATAGTTACTATGGCTACACCTTC. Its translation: CAWTDWDRDSYYGYTF.

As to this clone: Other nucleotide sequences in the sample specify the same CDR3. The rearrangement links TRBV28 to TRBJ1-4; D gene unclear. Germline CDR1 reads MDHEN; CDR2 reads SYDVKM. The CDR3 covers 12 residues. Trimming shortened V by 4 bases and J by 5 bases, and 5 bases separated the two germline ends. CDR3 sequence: CASSSLNEKLFF. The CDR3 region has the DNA TGTGCCAGCAGTTCTCTCAATGAAAAACTGTTTTTT.

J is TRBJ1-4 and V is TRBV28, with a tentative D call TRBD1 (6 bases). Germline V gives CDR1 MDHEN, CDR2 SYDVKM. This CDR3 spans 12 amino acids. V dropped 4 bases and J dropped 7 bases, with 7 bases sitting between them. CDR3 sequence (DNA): TGTGCCAGCAGTTCGACAGGTGAAAAACTGTTTTTT. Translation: CASSSTGEKLFF.

The CDR3 region has the DNA TGTGCCAGCAGTTACTTTAAGGACAGTGAAGCTTTCTTT. It translates to CASSYFKDSEAFF. The genes are TRBV6-5 and TRBJ1-1; D is perhaps TRBD1 (6 bases). V shed 1 base and J shed 7 bases, with 10 bases lying between them. The CDR3 covers 13 residues. The V gene's germline CDR1 is MNHEY and CDR2 SVGAGI.

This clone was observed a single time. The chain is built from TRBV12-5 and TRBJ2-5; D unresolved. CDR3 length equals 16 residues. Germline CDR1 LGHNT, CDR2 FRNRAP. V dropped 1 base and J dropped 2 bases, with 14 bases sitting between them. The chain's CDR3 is CASGLEFTSRQETQYF. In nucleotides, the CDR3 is TGTGCTAGTGGTTTGGAGTTCACGTCCAGGCAAGAGACCCAGTACTTC.

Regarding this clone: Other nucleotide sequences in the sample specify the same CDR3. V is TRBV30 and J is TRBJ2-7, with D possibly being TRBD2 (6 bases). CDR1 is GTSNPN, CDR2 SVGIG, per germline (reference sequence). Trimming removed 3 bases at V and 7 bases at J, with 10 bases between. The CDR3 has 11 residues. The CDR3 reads CAWRSGGEQYF. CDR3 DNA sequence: TGTGCCTGGAGATCCGGGGGAGAGCAGTACTTC.

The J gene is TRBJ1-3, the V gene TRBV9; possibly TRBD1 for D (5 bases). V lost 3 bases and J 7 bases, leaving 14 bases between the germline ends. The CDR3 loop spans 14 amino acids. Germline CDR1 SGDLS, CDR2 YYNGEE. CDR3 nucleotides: TGTGCCAGCAGCGGTGAAGGGGATAGGAACACCATATATTTT. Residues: CASSGEGDRNTIYF.

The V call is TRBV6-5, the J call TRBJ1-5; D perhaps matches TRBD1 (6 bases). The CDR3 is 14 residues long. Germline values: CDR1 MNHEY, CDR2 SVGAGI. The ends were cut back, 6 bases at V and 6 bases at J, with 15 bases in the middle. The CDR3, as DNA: TGTGCCAGCAGCCCCGGGCAGGGGTTTCAGCCCCAGCATTTT. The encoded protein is CASSPGQGFQPQHF.